This entry describes one TCR beta chain. Its specificity is not known. CDR1 LGHDT and CDR2 YNNKEL come from the germline V gene (reference sequence). This CDR3 spans 11 amino acids. The ends were cut back, 1 base at V and 13 bases at J, with 8 bases in the middle. MiXCR, applied by TCRdb to the 5' RACE reads, yields one record per CDR3 protein. Of about 720,000 distinct CDR3 sequences in the sample, over 15% were seen once. This entry comes from a study of identical twins. General observations from the study: In cord blood, abundant beta clonotypes had fewer insertions; memory showed no trend. Partial confounding of zero-insertion analyses by invariant MAIT and iNKT cells was possible. Findings came from cross-sectional statistics, without long-term follow-up of donors.

These data were likewise used in another study, on T cells expressing NK-cell markers. That publication notes: These clonotypes also led the CD3+CD56-NKG2C+ fraction in a handful of donors.

The material sequenced was PBMCs. The chain employs TRBV3-1 and TRBJ2-1; D possibly corresponds to TRBD2 (5 bases). The clonotype was recovered from a woman aged 18-29 years in good health. The CDR3 spells CASSQGTLQFF. CDR3 sequence (DNA): TGTGCCAGCAGCCAAGGGACTCTCCAGTTCTTC.